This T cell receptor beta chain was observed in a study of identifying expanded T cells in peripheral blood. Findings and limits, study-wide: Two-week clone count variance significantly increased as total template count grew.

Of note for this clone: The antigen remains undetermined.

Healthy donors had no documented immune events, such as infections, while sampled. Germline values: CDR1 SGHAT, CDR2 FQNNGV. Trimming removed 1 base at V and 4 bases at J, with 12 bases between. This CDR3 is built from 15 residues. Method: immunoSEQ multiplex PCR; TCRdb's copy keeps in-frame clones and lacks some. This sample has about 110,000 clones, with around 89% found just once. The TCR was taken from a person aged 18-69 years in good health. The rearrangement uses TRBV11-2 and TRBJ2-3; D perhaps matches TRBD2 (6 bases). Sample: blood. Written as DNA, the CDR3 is TGTGCCAGCAGCTTAGTTGGGACTTTCTCAGATACGCAGTATTTT. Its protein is CASSLVGTFSDTQYF.